These 13 T cell receptor beta chains share one sample of origin, sequenced in a study of immune evolution from preneoplasia to lung adenocarcinoma. The table came from immunoSEQ multiplex PCR; TCRdb's copy has only in-frame clones and leaves some out. This sample has 7,300 or so clones, with roughly two thirds found just once. What was sequenced was FFPE lung adenocarcinoma in situ tissue. The source of these receptors is a donor aged 70 or over with lung adenocarcinoma. Some clones in this sample may be carry-over from other donors' samples.

V and J are TRBV29-1 and TRBJ1-1; a possible D gene is TRBD1 (6 bases). The V and J ends lost 6 bases and 4 bases respectively, with 12 bases between them. Germline V gene sequence: CDR1 SQVTM, CDR2 ANQGSEA. The length of the CDR3 is 12 residues. The DNA for the CDR3 is TGCAGCGTGGACTCAGGGGCCACTGAAGCTTTCTTT. It codes for CSVDSGATEAFF.

The genes are TRBV2 and TRBJ2-3, with a weak D call TRBD2 (6 bases). V lost 8 bases to trimming and J lost 11 bases, with 20 bases between them. Germline CDR1 is SNHLY and CDR2 is FYNNEI. This CDR3 region has 13 residues. The CDR3 DNA is TGTGCCAGCCCCGCCGGAGCGGGTGGGTGGCAGTATTTT. It specifies CASPAGAGGWQYF.

This rearrangement joins TRBV5-8 to TRBJ1-5, with 7 bases matching TRBD1. Trimming cost V 0 bases and J 6 bases; bases outside gene matches: 6. In germline, CDR1 is SGHTS, CDR2 YDEGEE. This CDR3 comprises 15 residues. The CDR3: CASSLGQGWTQPQHF. CDR3 nucleotide sequence: TGTGCCAGCAGCTTGGGACAGGGTTGGACTCAGCCCCAGCATTTT.

The genes are TRBV18 and TRBJ1-2; D is unclear. This CDR3 is built from 14 residues. Trimming pared 0 bases from V and 2 bases from J, leaving 7 bases between. Per germline, CDR1 KGHSH and CDR2 LQKENI. CDR3: CASSPPRVNYGYTF. The CDR3 region has the DNA TGTGCCAGCTCACCACCCCGCGTGAACTATGGCTACACCTTC.

With respect to this clone: A read error may account for a junction end that differs from germline. CDR3 in DNA: TGTGCTAGCAGCTTAGGACTAGCGGGAGATGAGCAGTTCTTC. Translation: CASSLGLAGDEQFF. The chain recombines TRBV7-7 with TRBJ2-1; TRBD2 aligns across 13 bases. The V gene's germline CDR1 is SSHAT and CDR2 FNYEAQ (reference sequence). The CDR3 totals 14 residues.

The chain combines TRBV18 with TRBJ2-7; D remains unclear. Germline CDR1 KGHSH, CDR2 LQKENI. CDR3 length: 14 amino acids. V dropped 3 bases and J dropped 2 bases, with 11 bases sitting between them. The CDR3 coding sequence is TGTGCCAGCTCACCGAGGCAAGGGACCTACGAGCAGTACTTC. It encodes CASSPRQGTYEQYF. Supplemented by reference TRBV18 and TRBJ2-7, the full variable domain reads NAGVMQNPRHLVRRRGQEARLRCSPMKGHSHVYWYRQLPEEGLKFMVYLQKENIIDESGMPKERFSAEFPKEGPSILRIQQVVRGDSAAYFCASSPRQGTYEQYFGPGTRLTVT.

The chain joins TRBV19 to TRBJ2-7; 11 positions match TRBD1. The CDR3 covers 16 residues. V dropped 4 bases and J dropped 8; count of bases not matched to a gene: 13. Germline CDR1 LNHDA, CDR2 SQIVND (reference sequence). CDR3 loop: CASSSFSDRGREQQYF. For the CDR3, the DNA is TGTGCCAGTAGTAGTTTTTCGGACAGGGGGCGGGAACAGCAGTACTTC.

The rearrangement uses TRBV6-5 and TRBJ1-1; D not certain. V lost 2 bases and J lost 5, with 12 bases in between. Germline V gives CDR1 MNHEY, CDR2 SVGAGI. The CDR3 runs to 14 residues. The CDR3: CASSYGGRGTEAFF. The CDR3 DNA follows: TGTGCCAGCAGTTACGGAGGGCGCGGGACTGAAGCTTTCTTT.

The chain carries TRBV18 and TRBJ1-4, with D perhaps matching TRBD1 (5 bases). The germline V gene encodes CDR1 KGHSH and CDR2 LQKENI. CDR3 length: 16 residues. V was trimmed by 4 bases and J by 0 bases, leaving 12 bases between them. CDR3 in amino acids: CASSRDRGATNEKLFF. The CDR3 DNA is TGTGCCAGCTCACGAGATAGGGGAGCAACTAATGAAAAACTGTTTTTT. The entire variable domain, with the rest obtained from reference TRBV18 and TRBJ1-4, is as follows: NAGVMQNPRHLVRRRGQEARLRCSPMKGHSHVYWYRQLPEEGLKFMVYLQKENIIDESGMPKERFSAEFPKEGPSILRIQQVVRGDSAAYFCASSRDRGATNEKLFFGSGTQLSVL.

V is TRBV7-9 and J is TRBJ2-5, with 9 positions matching TRBD1. The CDR3 has 16 residues. Germline V gives CDR1 SEHNR, CDR2 FQNEAQ (reference sequence). V was pared by 5 bases and J by 2 bases, with 9 bases of the junction left unmatched. The CDR3 coding sequence is TGTGCCAGCAGCCTACAGACAGGGGGAGGGCAAGAGACCCAGTACTTC. Translating gives CASSLQTGGGQETQYF. Drawing the rest from reference TRBV7-9 and TRBJ2-5, the complete variable domain is DTGVSQNPRHKITKRGQNVTFRCDPISEHNRLYWYRQTLGQGPEFLTYFQNEAQLEKSRLLSDRFSAERPKGSFSTLEIQRTEQGDSAMYLCASSLQTGGGQETQYFGPGTRLLVL.

This clone was observed a single time. This sequence joins TRBV10-3 and TRBJ1-4, with D maybe TRBD1 (5 bases). V lost 6 bases and J lost 5, with 10 bases in between. Germline CDR1 reads ENHRY; CDR2 reads SYGVKD. The CDR3 extends over 13 amino acids. The CDR3 coding sequence is TGTGCCATCAGGGGACTCGGGAATGAAAAACTGTTTTTT. It specifies CAIRGLGNEKLFF.

On this clone: One end of the junction varies from germline; a read error may be responsible. V usage is TRBV29-1 and J usage is TRBJ1-1; D remains unclear. The germline V gene encodes CDR1 SQVTM and CDR2 ANQGSEA. The CDR3 consists of 13 residues. The CDR3 region is CSGMTPENTEVFF. In DNA, the CDR3 is TGCAGCGGTATGACTCCAGAGAACACTGAAGTTTTCTTT.

The rearrangement joins TRBV5-6 to TRBJ1-6; D is perhaps TRBD1 (6 bases). V lost 2 bases and J lost 10, with 7 bases in between. Germline V gives CDR1 SGHDT, CDR2 YYEEEE. The CDR3 consists of 12 residues. This chain's CDR3 is CASSLQGSPLHF. The CDR3, as DNA: TGTGCCAGCAGCTTACAGGGATCACCCCTCCACTTT.